This is a list of T cell receptor beta chains from one sample in a study of technical replicates of blood from a handful of donors. Sequenced by immunoSEQ multiplex PCR; TCRdb stores in-frame clones only, minus some. This table holds 80,000 to 100,000 clones, about 95% found once. The sample comprised T cells isolated from PBMCs. Receptor source: a human donor in good health. Each CDR3 is given with its conserved first and last residue. D genes are given only for firm matches. Only some rows state a clone size, as once, few, many or a class for expanded clones.

clone_size: few; j_call: TRBJ1-5; v_call: TRBV18; d_call: .; cdr3_aa: CASSPQGSNQPQHF; cdr3_nt: TGTGCCAGCTCACCACAGGGGTCCAATCAGCCCCAGCATTTT
clone_size: .; j_call: TRBJ1-2; v_call: TRBV19; d_call: TRBD1; cdr3_aa: CASSSDRATF; cdr3_nt: TGTGCCAGTAGTTCCGACAGGGCCACCTTC
clone_size: .; j_call: TRBJ2-2; v_call: TRBV28; d_call: TRBD2; cdr3_aa: CASIGGTRNTGELFF; cdr3_nt: TGTGCCAGCATAGGCGGGACTAGGAACACCGGGGAGCTGTTTTTT
clone_size: .; j_call: TRBJ1-1; v_call: TRBV7-6; d_call: .; cdr3_aa: CASSSGTGNTEAFF; cdr3_nt: TGTGCCAGCAGTTCTGGGACTGGGAACACTGAAGCTTTCTTT
clone_size: .; j_call: TRBJ2-1; v_call: TRBV10-3; d_call: TRBD1; cdr3_aa: CATTGTGKVDEQFF; cdr3_nt: TGTGCCACAACCGGGACAGGAAAAGTCGATGAGCAGTTCTTC
clone_size: .; j_call: TRBJ2-7; v_call: TRBV4-1; d_call: .; cdr3_aa: CASSQAQTQGGYEQYF; cdr3_nt: TGCGCCAGCAGCCAAGCACAAACTCAAGGGGGCTACGAGCAGTACTTC
clone_size: .; j_call: TRBJ2-7; v_call: TRBV6-5; d_call: TRBD2; cdr3_aa: CASGTSGSREQYF; cdr3_nt: TGTGCCAGCGGGACTAGCGGGAGTAGAGAGCAGTACTTC
clone_size: once; j_call: TRBJ2-1; v_call: TRBV18; d_call: .; cdr3_aa: CASSPQGLTYNEQFF; cdr3_nt: TGTGCCAGCTCACCTCAAGGACTAACCTACAATGAGCAGTTCTTC
clone_size: once; j_call: TRBJ1-1; v_call: TRBV27; d_call: TRBD1; cdr3_aa: CASSLLRQGIATEAFF; cdr3_nt: TGTGCCAGCAGTTTATTACGACAGGGGATCGCCACTGAAGCTTTCTTT
clone_size: .; j_call: TRBJ1-1; v_call: TRBV7-9; d_call: .; cdr3_aa: CASSRGGVTEAFF; cdr3_nt: TGTGCCAGCAGCCGTGGGGGGGTCACTGAAGCTTTCTTT
clone_size: once; j_call: TRBJ1-2; v_call: TRBV5-4; d_call: .; cdr3_aa: CASSNEIEQGDYGYTF; cdr3_nt: TGTGCCAGCAGCAACGAGATAGAACAGGGTGACTATGGCTACACCTTC
clone_size: .; j_call: TRBJ2-3; v_call: TRBV27; d_call: TRBD1; cdr3_aa: CASSWGTEYTDTQYF; cdr3_nt: TGTGCCAGCAGTTGGGGGACAGAATACACAGATACGCAGTATTTT
clone_size: .; j_call: TRBJ1-1; v_call: TRBV9; d_call: .; cdr3_aa: CASSPGGVQAFF; cdr3_nt: TGTGCCAGCAGCCCAGGAGGGGTACAAGCTTTCTTT
clone_size: .; j_call: TRBJ2-2; v_call: TRBV7-8; d_call: TRBD2; cdr3_aa: CASSLFQSGRSTGELFF; cdr3_nt: TGTGCCAGCAGCTTGTTCCAAAGCGGGAGATCGACCGGGGAGCTGTTTTTT
clone_size: .; j_call: TRBJ2-1; v_call: TRBV6-1; d_call: .; cdr3_aa: CASSEEQGEQFF; cdr3_nt: TGTGCCAGCAGTGAAGAGCAGGGTGAGCAGTTCTTC
clone_size: .; j_call: TRBJ1-1; v_call: TRBV16; d_call: TRBD1; cdr3_aa: CASRLGQLTEAFF; cdr3_nt: TGTGCCAGCAGACTGGGACAGCTCACTGAAGCTTTCTTT
clone_size: .; j_call: TRBJ2-5; v_call: TRBV7-9; d_call: .; cdr3_aa: CASSLTPIQETQYF; cdr3_nt: TGTGCCAGCAGCTTAACACCCATTCAAGAGACCCAGTACTTC
clone_size: .; j_call: TRBJ1-2; v_call: TRBV6-1; d_call: TRBD1; cdr3_aa: CASSERQGRDGYTF; cdr3_nt: TGTGCCAGCAGTGAAAGACAGGGTCGAGATGGCTACACCTTC
clone_size: .; j_call: TRBJ1-2; v_call: TRBV7-9; d_call: .; cdr3_aa: CASTISGVEGYTF; cdr3_nt: TGTGCCAGCACCATATCAGGGGTCGAAGGCTACACCTTC
clone_size: .; j_call: TRBJ2-5; v_call: TRBV13; d_call: .; cdr3_aa: CASSQYQETQYF; cdr3_nt: TGTGCCAGCAGCCAGTACCAAGAGACCCAGTACTTC